This TCR beta chain was sequenced in a study of blood T cell repertoires in COVID-19. Whole-study context: Some COVID-19 samples were acute and others convalescent; all came from the United States, Italy and Spain. T cells, B-cell-depleted T cells, or PBMCs provided the cDNA or gDNA that served as material.

As handled by the study authors: Using reference gene primer amplification, nucleated cell counts were estimated. This table comes from immunoSEQ multiplex PCR, and its TCRdb copy is limited to in-frame clones, with some not included. V and J calls and clone size are copied from that table; D and trimming were computed from the DNA. The table shows roughly 260,000 clones, with around 87% occurring only once. V gave up 5 bases and J gave up 2 bases; unmatched junction bases: 8. The CDR3 length is 15 residues. Germline V gives CDR1 MDHEN, CDR2 SYDVKM. This clone was counted once. The genes are TRBV28 and TRBJ2-7; 8 bases agree with TRBD1. This clonotype was obtained from a woman aged 45-59 years with acute or convalescent COVID-19. Input material: peripheral blood. The CDR3 loop is CASSAGTGPTYEQYF. In nucleotides, the CDR3 is TGTGCCAGCAGTGCCGGGACAGGACCTACCTACGAGCAGTACTTC.